The rows below give T cell receptor beta chains drawn from one sample of a study of cytomegalovirus exposure and HLA in healthy donors. Assay used: immunoSEQ multiplex PCR; TCRdb lists only in-frame clones, some missing. The data show 180,000 or so clones, 70% to 90% seen once. Sequences were obtained from PBMCs. These receptors all stem from a man between 18 and 35 years old in good health and CMV-seropositive. CDR3s include the opening cysteine and the closing phenylalanine or tryptophan. The size field is filled for only some rows; it gives once, few, many or a size class.

V gene | clone size | CDR3 protein
TRBV7-9 | - | CASSFEDGYTF
TRBV2 | - | CASSSTDTQYF
TRBV7-2 | few | CASSFSQGVYEQYF
TRBV9 | - | CASSVGLAGGMYEQYF
TRBV21-1 | - | CASSKGLKEAQYF
TRBV18 | - | CASSSDSNYGYTF
TRBV7-8 | - | CASSRVLSYNEQFF
TRBV6-5 | once | CASEGAYGYTF
TRBV30 | few | CAWSSRTAEQYF
TRBV7-2 | - | CASSPTLSGGDTQYF
TRBV6-1 | - | CASSGQTNYGYTF
TRBV10-2 | - | CASSDTYRNTEAFF
TRBV7-2 | - | CASQRNDRPNTEAFF
TRBV5-1 | - | CASSVGQGDDNEQFF
TRBV27 | - | CASSPAGRGYNEQFF
TRBV6-1 | - | CASGRQASYEQYF
TRBV5-1 | - | CASSLGGTTYEQYF
TRBV19 | - | CASSGQSSNQPQHF
TRBV7-8 | - | CASSGTRQGGTQYF
TRBV5-4 | - | CASSATGTGKETQYF
TRBV5-1 | - | CASSFTLGGAYNEQFF
TRBV4-3 | few | CASSQDVAGYEQYF
TRBV27 | once | CASRSTGWVNYGYTF
TRBV6-1 | - | CASSEPGQGSGYTF
TRBV5-1 | - | CASSLVLGGTGELFF
TRBV27 | - | CASSRGQTYGYTF
TRBV4-1 | - | CASSQEGLAGGYEQFF
TRBV12-5 | - | CASGLVVAYQETQYF
TRBV5-1 | - | CASNSQPSGGFTDTQYF
TRBV5-5 | few | CASSRTGESAFF
TRBV27 | - | CASSLGGREPEAFF
TRBV7-9 | - | CASSSTVYQETQYF
TRBV7-8 | - | CASSLGLAGSGGRETQYF
TRBV19 | - | CASRGHMGGNTIYF
TRBV9 | - | CASSEPAQRAGPDEQFF
TRBV5-6 | - | CASSLGASGGSVPYEQYF
TRBV5-6 | - | CASSLEGEPYNEQFF
TRBV6-1 | - | CASSEWTRGVTETQYF
TRBV7-6 | - | CASSLGATDTQYF
TRBV7-9 | - | CASSLARTSGGDTQYF
TRBV5-4 | - | CASSLPGLNTDTQYF
TRBV27 | - | CASSLTGQGSYEQYF
TRBV7-2 | once | CASNPMGGTGELFF
TRBV29-1 | - | CSVDQPDSYYGYTF
TRBV5-1 | - | CASSPRPAGGENEQFF
TRBV5-3 | - | CARSFDRGRRYEQYF